The rows below give T cell receptor beta chains drawn from one sample of a study of OX40 agonist ivuxolimab in advanced cancers. Sequencing was performed with immunoSEQ multiplex PCR; in TCRdb, only in-frame clones are kept and a portion is missing. Among about 42,000 clones listed, around 85% were seen once. The sample in question was CD4+ or CD8+ T cells sorted from blood, obtained in a trial of the OX40 agonist ivuxolimab. All receptors derive from an adult with an advanced solid tumor such as melanoma, head and neck, liver or kidney cancer. Each CDR3 is given with its conserved first and last residue. Each record gives: clone size, J gene, D gene, V gene, CDR3 protein, CDR3 DNA. The D gene is left open where the match is weak. A clone size is listed for some rows: how often the clone was seen (once, few, many), or a class if it is expanded.

abundance: .; j_gene: TRBJ1-2; d_gene: .; v_gene: TRBV7-9; CDR3aa: CASSLGTGFDYGYTF; CDR3nt: TGTGCCAGCAGCTTAGGTACGGGGTTCGACTATGGCTACACCTTC
abundance: .; j_gene: TRBJ1-1; d_gene: TRBD1; v_gene: TRBV6-5; CDR3aa: CASSRTGEMNTEAFF; CDR3nt: TGTGCCAGCAGCCGGACAGGGGAGATGAACACTGAAGCTTTCTTT
abundance: .; j_gene: TRBJ1-5; d_gene: TRBD1; v_gene: TRBV5-5; CDR3aa: CASSPDRDYSNQPQHF; CDR3nt: TGTGCCAGCAGCCCTGACAGGGACTATAGCAATCAGCCCCAGCATTTT
abundance: .; j_gene: TRBJ2-5; d_gene: .; v_gene: TRBV6-5; CDR3aa: CASSLRTPETQYF; CDR3nt: TGTGCCAGCAGTCTCCGGACACCTGAGACCCAGTACTTC
abundance: .; j_gene: TRBJ1-2; d_gene: .; v_gene: TRBV7-6; CDR3aa: CASSQGFGYTF; CDR3nt: TGTGCCAGCAGCCAGGGATTTGGCTACACCTTC
abundance: .; j_gene: TRBJ2-1; d_gene: .; v_gene: TRBV28; CDR3aa: CASRGPASYNEQFF; CDR3nt: TGTGCCAGCAGAGGACCGGCGTCCTACAATGAGCAGTTCTTC
abundance: many; j_gene: TRBJ2-1; d_gene: .; v_gene: TRBV7-3; CDR3aa: CASSLIASTYNEQFF; CDR3nt: TGTGCCAGCAGCTTAATAGCGTCGACCTACAATGAGCAGTTCTTC
abundance: once; j_gene: TRBJ2-1; d_gene: .; v_gene: TRBV28; CDR3aa: CASKSSYNEQFF; CDR3nt: TGTGCCAGCAAGAGCTCCTACAATGAGCAGTTCTTC
abundance: .; j_gene: TRBJ2-5; d_gene: TRBD2; v_gene: TRBV10-1; CDR3aa: CASSGIAGDQETQYF; CDR3nt: TGCGCCAGCAGTGGGATAGCGGGAGACCAAGAGACCCAGTACTTC
abundance: once; j_gene: TRBJ1-5; d_gene: TRBD1; v_gene: TRBV27; CDR3aa: CASSSLGQGTQPQHF; CDR3nt: TGTGCCAGCAGTTCCTTGGGACAGGGAACTCAGCCCCAGCATTTT
abundance: .; j_gene: TRBJ1-1; d_gene: .; v_gene: TRBV6-5; CDR3aa: CASSRGRGGNTEAFF; CDR3nt: TGTGCCAGCAGTAGAGGGCGCGGGGGTAACACTGAAGCTTTCTTT
abundance: .; j_gene: TRBJ1-4; d_gene: .; v_gene: TRBV27; CDR3aa: CASSLSIGATNEKLFF; CDR3nt: TGTGCCAGCAGTTTATCAATTGGCGCAACTAATGAAAAACTGTTTTTT
abundance: .; j_gene: TRBJ1-1; d_gene: .; v_gene: TRBV6-1; CDR3aa: CASSEWMNTEAFF; CDR3nt: TGTGCCAGCAGTGAATGGATGAACACTGAAGCTTTCTTT
abundance: .; j_gene: TRBJ1-1; d_gene: TRBD1; v_gene: TRBV4-1; CDR3aa: CASSLDRAHTEAFF; CDR3nt: TGCGCCAGCAGCTTGGACAGGGCCCACACTGAAGCTTTCTTT
abundance: .; j_gene: TRBJ1-5; d_gene: .; v_gene: TRBV4-1; CDR3aa: CASSQGGVQPQHF; CDR3nt: TGCGCCAGCAGCCAGGGGGGGGTTCAGCCCCAGCATTTT
abundance: .; j_gene: TRBJ2-3; d_gene: .; v_gene: TRBV14; CDR3aa: CASSSSTISTDTQYF; CDR3nt: TGTGCCAGCAGTTCATCGACAATTTCCACAGATACGCAGTATTTT
abundance: .; j_gene: TRBJ2-1; d_gene: .; v_gene: TRBV7-9; CDR3aa: CASSPGRGLYNEQFF; CDR3nt: TGTGCCAGCAGCCCTGGGCGAGGTCTCTACAATGAGCAGTTCTTC
abundance: once; j_gene: TRBJ1-3; d_gene: .; v_gene: TRBV27; CDR3aa: CASSLAGSGNTIYF; CDR3nt: TGTGCCAGCAGTTTGGCCGGGTCTGGAAACACCATATATTTT
abundance: once; j_gene: TRBJ2-7; d_gene: .; v_gene: TRBV7-8; CDR3aa: CASSLQGPKYEQYF; CDR3nt: TGTGCCAGCAGCTTACAGGGTCCCAAGTACGAGCAGTACTTC
abundance: .; j_gene: TRBJ2-1; d_gene: .; v_gene: TRBV28; CDR3aa: CASSFERANEQFF; CDR3nt: TGTGCCAGCAGTTTCGAAAGGGCCAATGAGCAGTTCTTC
abundance: .; j_gene: TRBJ2-6; d_gene: .; v_gene: TRBV6-1; CDR3aa: CASSEPFGQPGANVLTF; CDR3nt: TGTGCCAGCAGTGAACCTTTCGGACAGCCTGGGGCCAACGTCCTGACTTTC
abundance: .; j_gene: TRBJ2-1; d_gene: .; v_gene: TRBV5-1; CDR3aa: CASRYQGGYNEQFF; CDR3nt: TGCGCCAGCAGATACCAGGGGGGCTACAATGAGCAGTTCTTC
abundance: .; j_gene: TRBJ1-6; d_gene: .; v_gene: TRBV5-1; CDR3aa: CASSLTTDGYSPLHF; CDR3nt: TGCGCCAGCAGTTTGACAACGGATGGGTATTCACCCCTCCACTTT
abundance: .; j_gene: TRBJ2-7; d_gene: .; v_gene: TRBV5-6; CDR3aa: CASSTGWGTYEQYF; CDR3nt: TGTGCCAGCAGCACCGGCTGGGGCACCTACGAGCAGTACTTC
abundance: .; j_gene: TRBJ2-3; d_gene: TRBD2; v_gene: TRBV30; CDR3aa: CAWSVGGLDTQYF; CDR3nt: TGTGCCTGGAGTGTGGGAGGGTTGGATACGCAGTATTTT
abundance: .; j_gene: TRBJ1-1; d_gene: .; v_gene: TRBV28; CDR3aa: CASSLIPGRNTEAFF; CDR3nt: TGTGCCAGCAGTTTAATTCCAGGGCGGAACACTGAAGCTTTCTTT
abundance: .; j_gene: TRBJ1-1; d_gene: .; v_gene: TRBV5-4; CDR3aa: CASSSPAGGNTEAFF; CDR3nt: TGTGCCAGCAGCTCCCCAGCGGGGGGGAACACTGAAGCTTTCTTT
abundance: .; j_gene: TRBJ2-7; d_gene: TRBD2; v_gene: TRBV7-8; CDR3aa: CASTLSGTYEQYF; CDR3nt: TGTGCCAGCACCTTGAGCGGGACCTACGAGCAGTACTTC
abundance: .; j_gene: TRBJ2-2; d_gene: TRBD2; v_gene: TRBV28; CDR3aa: CASSIPGLATLGTGELFF; CDR3nt: TGTGCCAGCAGTATACCGGGACTAGCCACCCTAGGGACCGGGGAGCTGTTTTTT
abundance: once; j_gene: TRBJ1-1; d_gene: TRBD1; v_gene: TRBV6-5; CDR3aa: CASSYAGGTEAFF; CDR3nt: TGTGCCAGCAGTTACGCAGGGGGCACTGAAGCTTTCTTT
abundance: .; j_gene: TRBJ2-1; d_gene: .; v_gene: TRBV5-6; CDR3aa: CASSAAGEQFF; CDR3nt: TGTGCCAGCAGCGCAGCCGGTGAGCAGTTCTTC
abundance: .; j_gene: TRBJ1-2; d_gene: .; v_gene: TRBV25-1; CDR3aa: CASSVEGYYGYTF; CDR3nt: TGTGCCAGCAGTGTAGAGGGGTATTATGGCTACACCTTC
abundance: once; j_gene: TRBJ2-1; d_gene: TRBD2; v_gene: TRBV7-8; CDR3aa: CASSLIAGGVLVEQFF; CDR3nt: TGTGCCAGCAGCTTAATAGCGGGGGGCGTTTTAGTTGAGCAGTTCTTC
abundance: once; j_gene: TRBJ1-5; d_gene: .; v_gene: TRBV4-3; CDR3aa: CASSQDWVVGDQPQHF; CDR3nt: TGCGCCAGCAGCCAAGATTGGGTCGTGGGAGATCAGCCCCAGCATTTT
abundance: .; j_gene: TRBJ2-1; d_gene: .; v_gene: TRBV11-2; CDR3aa: CASSSLGRLYNEQFF; CDR3nt: TGTGCCAGCAGCTCCCTAGGGCGGCTCTACAATGAGCAGTTCTTC
abundance: once; j_gene: TRBJ2-1; d_gene: .; v_gene: TRBV30; CDR3aa: CVWSYDNEQFF; CDR3nt: TGTGTCTGGAGCTATGATAATGAGCAGTTCTTC
abundance: .; j_gene: TRBJ1-2; d_gene: .; v_gene: TRBV4-1; CDR3aa: CASSQEITQLPTGYTF; CDR3nt: TGCGCCAGCAGCCAAGAGATCACCCAACTCCCTACTGGCTACACCTTC
abundance: .; j_gene: TRBJ2-3; d_gene: .; v_gene: TRBV5-5; CDR3aa: CASSPVGEGTDTQYF; CDR3nt: TGTGCCAGCAGCCCCGTCGGGGAAGGGACAGATACGCAGTATTTT
abundance: .; j_gene: TRBJ2-2; d_gene: .; v_gene: TRBV6-5; CDR3aa: CASSLNREVGELFF; CDR3nt: TGTGCCAGCAGTTTAAACAGGGAGGTCGGGGAGCTGTTTTTT
abundance: .; j_gene: TRBJ1-5; d_gene: .; v_gene: TRBV6-6; CDR3aa: CASSSGEPQHF; CDR3nt: TGTGCCAGCAGTTCCGGAGAGCCCCAGCATTTT
abundance: .; j_gene: TRBJ1-5; d_gene: .; v_gene: TRBV6-6; CDR3aa: CASNSWGDSNQPQHF; CDR3nt: TGTGCCAGCAATTCTTGGGGAGATAGCAATCAGCCCCAGCATTTT
abundance: once; j_gene: TRBJ1-1; d_gene: TRBD1; v_gene: TRBV15; CDR3aa: CATSRSRDRGMNTEAFF; CDR3nt: TGTGCCACCAGCAGATCCAGGGACAGGGGAATGAACACTGAAGCTTTCTTT
abundance: .; j_gene: TRBJ1-2; d_gene: .; v_gene: TRBV7-9; CDR3aa: CASSLIQGKVGYTF; CDR3nt: TGTGCCAGCAGCTTAATCCAGGGAAAAGTTGGCTACACCTTC
abundance: .; j_gene: TRBJ2-2; d_gene: .; v_gene: TRBV9; CDR3aa: CASSVTGELFF; CDR3nt: TGTGCCAGCAGCGTCACCGGGGAGCTGTTTTTT
abundance: .; j_gene: TRBJ1-3; d_gene: .; v_gene: TRBV7-9; CDR3aa: CACRGTGNTIYF; CDR3nt: TGTGCCTGTAGGGGGACTGGAAACACCATATATTTT
abundance: .; j_gene: TRBJ2-5; d_gene: .; v_gene: TRBV9; CDR3aa: CASSPPGQQETQYF; CDR3nt: TGTGCCAGCAGCCCTCCCGGACAGCAAGAGACCCAGTACTTC
abundance: .; j_gene: TRBJ2-5; d_gene: .; v_gene: TRBV6-6; CDR3aa: CASTLIGTQETQYF; CDR3nt: TGTGCCAGCACCCTAATCGGGACTCAAGAGACCCAGTACTTC
abundance: .; j_gene: TRBJ1-2; d_gene: .; v_gene: TRBV11-2; CDR3aa: CASSLGGGSYGYTF; CDR3nt: TGTGCCAGCAGCTTAGGAGGGGGTTCCTATGGCTACACCTTC
abundance: .; j_gene: TRBJ2-6; d_gene: .; v_gene: TRBV19; CDR3aa: CASSFLGANVLTF; CDR3nt: TGTGCCAGTAGTTTTCTGGGGGCCAACGTCCTGACTTTC
abundance: .; j_gene: TRBJ2-4; d_gene: .; v_gene: TRBV5-6; CDR3aa: CASSLAADWNIQYF; CDR3nt: TGTGCCAGCAGCTTGGCTGCGGACTGGAACATTCAGTACTTC
abundance: .; j_gene: TRBJ1-1; d_gene: .; v_gene: TRBV5-1; CDR3aa: CATDYAGAPNTEAFF; CDR3nt: TGCGCCACCGATTACGCAGGAGCACCGAACACTGAAGCTTTCTTT
abundance: .; j_gene: TRBJ2-7; d_gene: .; v_gene: TRBV10-3; CDR3aa: CAISEGQWPYEQYF; CDR3nt: TGTGCCATCAGTGAGGGACAGTGGCCCTACGAGCAGTACTTC
abundance: medium-sized; j_gene: TRBJ2-1; d_gene: TRBD2; v_gene: TRBV27; CDR3aa: CASTLSGRASNEQFF; CDR3nt: TGTGCCAGCACCTTAAGCGGGAGGGCCTCCAATGAGCAGTTCTTC
abundance: .; j_gene: TRBJ2-7; d_gene: .; v_gene: TRBV19; CDR3aa: CASSPGLSNEQYF; CDR3nt: TGTGCCAGTAGTCCCGGACTATCCAACGAGCAGTACTTC
abundance: .; j_gene: TRBJ1-2; d_gene: .; v_gene: TRBV7-9; CDR3aa: CASSFGASGLSYTF; CDR3nt: TGTGCCAGCAGCTTTGGTGCATCCGGGCTCTCCTACACCTTC
abundance: .; j_gene: TRBJ2-7; d_gene: .; v_gene: TRBV15; CDR3aa: CATSRDRTSREQYF; CDR3nt: TGTGCCACCAGCAGAGATCGGACTTCAAGGGAGCAGTACTTC
abundance: .; j_gene: TRBJ1-2; d_gene: .; v_gene: TRBV20-1; CDR3aa: CSGIQGNGYTF; CDR3nt: TGCAGCGGTATACAGGGAAATGGCTACACCTTC